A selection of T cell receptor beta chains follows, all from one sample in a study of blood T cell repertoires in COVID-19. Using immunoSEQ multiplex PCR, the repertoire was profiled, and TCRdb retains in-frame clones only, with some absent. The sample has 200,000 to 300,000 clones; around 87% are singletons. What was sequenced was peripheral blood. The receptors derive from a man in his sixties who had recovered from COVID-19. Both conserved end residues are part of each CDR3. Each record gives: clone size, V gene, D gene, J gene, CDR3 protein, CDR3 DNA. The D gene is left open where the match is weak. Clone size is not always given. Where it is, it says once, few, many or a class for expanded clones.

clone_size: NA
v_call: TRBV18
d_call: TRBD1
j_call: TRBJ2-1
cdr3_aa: CASSPPFGTGSSYNEQFF
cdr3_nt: TGTGCCAGCTCACCTCCGTTCGGGACAGGGAGCTCCTACAATGAGCAGTTCTTC

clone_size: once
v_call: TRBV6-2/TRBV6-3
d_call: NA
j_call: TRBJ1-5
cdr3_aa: CASSYTVGWEQPQHF
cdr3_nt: TGTGCCAGCAGTTATACGGTAGGGTGGGAGCAGCCCCAGCATTTT

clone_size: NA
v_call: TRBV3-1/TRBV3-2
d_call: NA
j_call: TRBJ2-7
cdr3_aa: CASSHSSTGTLYEQYF
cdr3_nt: TGTGCCAGCAGCCACTCTTCGACAGGCACACTCTACGAGCAGTACTTC

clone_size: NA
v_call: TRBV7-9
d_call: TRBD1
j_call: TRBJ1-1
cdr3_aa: CASSGQGGGTEAFF
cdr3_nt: TGTGCCAGCAGCGGGCAGGGGGGAGGCACTGAAGCTTTCTTT

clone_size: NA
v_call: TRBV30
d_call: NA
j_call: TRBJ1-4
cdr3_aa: CAWRDSPATNEKLFF
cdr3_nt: TGTGCCTGGAGAGACAGCCCTGCAACTAATGAAAAACTGTTTTTT

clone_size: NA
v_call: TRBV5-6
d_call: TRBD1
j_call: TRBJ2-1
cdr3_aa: CASSYGTGGIYNEQFF
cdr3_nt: TGTGCCAGCAGTTATGGGACAGGGGGCATCTACAATGAGCAGTTCTTC

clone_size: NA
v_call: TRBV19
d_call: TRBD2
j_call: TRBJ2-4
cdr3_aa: CASSISSGGSRDIQYF
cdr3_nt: TGTGCCAGTAGTATCTCTAGCGGGGGGTCCCGGGACATTCAGTACTTC

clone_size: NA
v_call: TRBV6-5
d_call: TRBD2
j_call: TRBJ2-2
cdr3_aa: CASRTLAGGTGELFF
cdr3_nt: TGTGCCAGCAGGACACTAGCGGGGGGCACCGGGGAGCTGTTTTTT

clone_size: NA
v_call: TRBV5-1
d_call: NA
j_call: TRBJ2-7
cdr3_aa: CASSLAAGHPSYEQYF
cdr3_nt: TGCGCCAGCAGCTTGGCCGCAGGGCACCCCTCCTACGAGCAGTACTTC

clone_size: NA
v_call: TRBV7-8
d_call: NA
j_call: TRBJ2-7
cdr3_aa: CASSASRVESYEQYF
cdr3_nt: TGTGCCAGCAGCGCCTCCAGGGTAGAGTCCTACGAGCAGTACTTC

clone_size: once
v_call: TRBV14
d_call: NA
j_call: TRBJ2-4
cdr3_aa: CASSPGSSPAKNIQYF
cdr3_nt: TGTGCCAGCAGCCCGGGAAGTAGCCCCGCCAAAAACATTCAGTACTTC

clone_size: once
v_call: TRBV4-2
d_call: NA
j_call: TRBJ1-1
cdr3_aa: CASSQDVDTEAFF
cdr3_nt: TGTGCCAGCAGCCAAGATGTCGACACTGAAGCTTTCTTT

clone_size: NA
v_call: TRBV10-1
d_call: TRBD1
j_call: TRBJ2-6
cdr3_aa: CATYRGHPSGANVLTF
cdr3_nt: TGCGCCACCTACAGGGGACACCCCTCTGGGGCCAACGTCCTGACTTTC

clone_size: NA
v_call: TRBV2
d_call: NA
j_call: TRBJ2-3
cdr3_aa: CASKRRELVTDTQYF
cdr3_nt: TGTGCCAGCAAAAGGCGGGAACTAGTGACAGATACGCAGTATTTT

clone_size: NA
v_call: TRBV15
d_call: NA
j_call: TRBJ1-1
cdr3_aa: CATSRARTEAFF
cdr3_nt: TGTGCCACCAGCAGGGCGAGGACTGAAGCTTTCTTT

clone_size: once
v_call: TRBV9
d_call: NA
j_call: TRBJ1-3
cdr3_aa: CASSVNGLFNSGNTIYF
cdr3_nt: TGTGCCAGCAGCGTAAACGGACTCTTCAACTCTGGAAACACCATATATTTT

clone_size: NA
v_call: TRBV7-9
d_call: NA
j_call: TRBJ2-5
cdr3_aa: CASSLARVTQYF
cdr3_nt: TGTGCCAGCAGCTTAGCGCGGGTGACCCAGTACTTC

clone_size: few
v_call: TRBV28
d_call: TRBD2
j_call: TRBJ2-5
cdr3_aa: CASSSSGGRKETQYF
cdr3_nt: TGTGCCAGCAGTTCCAGCGGGGGGCGCAAAGAGACCCAGTACTTC

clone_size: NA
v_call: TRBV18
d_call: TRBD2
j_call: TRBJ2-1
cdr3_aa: CASSPLAGGLYYNEQFF
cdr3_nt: TGTGCCAGCTCCCCTCTAGCGGGGGGGCTCTATTACAATGAGCAGTTCTTC

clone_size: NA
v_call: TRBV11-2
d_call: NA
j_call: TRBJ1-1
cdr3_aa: CASSLGMGGGEAFF
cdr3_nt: TGTGCCAGCAGCTTAGGTATGGGGGGAGGCGAAGCTTTCTTT

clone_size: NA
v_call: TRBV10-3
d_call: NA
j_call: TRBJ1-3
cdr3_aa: CAISGTLYGNTIYF
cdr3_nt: TGTGCCATCAGTGGGACACTATACGGAAACACCATATATTTT

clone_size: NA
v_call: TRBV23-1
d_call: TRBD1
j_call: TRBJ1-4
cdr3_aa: CASSRSETGPNEKLFF
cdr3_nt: TGCGCCAGCAGTCGGTCCGAGACAGGGCCTAATGAAAAACTGTTTTTT

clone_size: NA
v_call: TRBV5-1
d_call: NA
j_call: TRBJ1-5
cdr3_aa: CASSLGVNQPQHF
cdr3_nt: TGCGCCTCGAGCCTCGGGGTCAATCAGCCCCAGCATTTT

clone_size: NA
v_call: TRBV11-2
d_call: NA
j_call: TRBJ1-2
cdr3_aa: CASSAPGAYGYTF
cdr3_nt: TGTGCCAGCAGCGCCCCAGGGGCTTATGGCTACACCTTC

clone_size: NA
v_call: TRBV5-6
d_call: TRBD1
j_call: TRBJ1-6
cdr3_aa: CASSSTGASPLHF
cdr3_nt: TGTGCCAGCAGCTCCACAGGGGCTTCACCCCTCCACTTT

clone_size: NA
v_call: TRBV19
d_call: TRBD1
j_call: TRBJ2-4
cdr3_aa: CASSIRGQKLAKNIQYF
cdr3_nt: TGTGCCAGTAGTATTAGGGGACAGAAATTAGCCAAAAACATTCAGTACTTC

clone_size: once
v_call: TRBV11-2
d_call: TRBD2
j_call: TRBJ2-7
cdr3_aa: CASSLVAGGLVTYEQYF
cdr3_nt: TGTGCCAGCAGCTTAGTGGCGGGGGGCCTTGTTACCTACGAGCAGTACTTC